Listed here is a single TCR beta chain. These data are taken from a study of CD8 T cells in Susac syndrome. Whole-study context: Eight or nine of the sequenced Susac syndrome patients were in remission, and more than 5 had active disease. Patients with Susac syndrome were therapy-naive, taking corticosteroids, with some also receiving intravenous immunoglobulin, or taking intravenous immunoglobulin alone at the time their blood was drawn.

Diagnostic criteria for definite or probable disease, in their recently defined form, were met by the patients with Susac syndrome. V was cut by 3 bases and J by 5 bases, with 7 bases left in between. There are 12 residues in the CDR3. The RNA input was roughly 0.45 to 1 ug, and it was reverse transcribed with random hexamers. Amplification of the TCR beta CDR3 was carried out by immunoSEQ multiplex PCR, which spanned a total of 54 Vbeta and 13 Jbeta segments. TCRdb recomputed calls from the immunoSEQ multiplex PCR reads with MiXCR, one row per CDR3 protein. This sample carries more than 150,000 distinct CDR3 sequences, approximately 95% of them seen once, and the ten largest clones take 0.15% to 0.2%.

The chain combines TRBV12-3 or TRBV12-4 with TRBJ1-1; D is possibly TRBD1 (5 bases). The sample was CD4+ T cells from PBMCs. The TCR comes from a human donor with Susac syndrome. This CDR3 reads CASSFGGTEAFF. Here the CDR3 DNA reads TGTGCCAGCAGTTTTGGGGGAACTGAAGCTTTCTTT.